Below, 9 T cell receptor beta chains from the same sample are listed, as sequenced in a study of T cell responses to AZD1222 COVID-19 vaccine. Profiling relied on immunoSEQ multiplex PCR, and the TCRdb table lists in-frame clones only, not all of them. Of around 180,000 clones listed, 90% are singletons. The source was peripheral blood, collected on day 0 of AZD1222 vaccination. The source of these receptors is an adult in good health.

This clone has a handful of counts. The chain recombines TRBV9 with TRBJ2-1; possibly TRBD2 for D (6 bases). V gave up 3 bases and J gave up 9 bases, with 16 bases separating them. The germline gives CDR1 SGDLS, CDR2 YYNGEE. The CDR3 loop spans 14 amino acids. The CDR3 nucleotides read TGTGCCAGCAGCGAAAGACGGGGGTTCGGTGAGCAGTTCTTC. It is translated as CASSERRGFGEQFF.

The chain links TRBV4-3 to TRBJ2-7; D is possibly TRBD2 (6 bases). The V end lost 1 base, the J end lost 0 bases, and 10 bases lay between the germline ends. Germline CDR1 is LGHNA and CDR2 is YSLEER. The CDR3 consists of 15 residues. This chain's CDR3 is CASSQGRGSSYEQYF. DNA of the CDR3: TGCGCCAGCAGCCAAGGGCGGGGTAGCTCCTACGAGCAGTACTTC.

V usage is TRBV7-9 and J usage is TRBJ2-5; TRBD2 matches 7 bases. Germline V gene data show CDR1 as SEHNR and CDR2 as FQNEAQ (reference sequence). The V segment lost 3 bases and the J segment 5 bases; nucleotides outside the gene matches: 6. The CDR3 has 14 residues. The CDR3 DNA reads TGTGCCAGCAGCTTTGGGGGGGGACTGGAGACCCAGTACTTC. This sequence encodes CASSFGGGLETQYF.

The chain recombines TRBV7-2 with TRBJ1-5; TRBD1 aligns across 7 bases. The CDR3 length is 15 residues. Germline assignment: CDR1 SGHTA and CDR2 FQGNSA. V was clipped by 4 bases and J by 6 bases; unmatched bases: 9. The CDR3, as DNA: TGTGCCAGCAGCTCCAACAGGGGAGGGAGTCAGCCCCAGCATTTT. It specifies CASSSNRGGSQPQHF.

The V call is TRBV19, the J call TRBJ1-6; tentative D call: TRBD1 (5 bases). This CDR3 region has 16 residues. V dropped 4 bases and J dropped 7 bases, with 17 bases sitting between them. Germline loops: CDR1 LNHDA, CDR2 SQIVND (reference sequence). The CDR3 DNA follows: TGTGCCAGTAGTAGGTCAGGGAAGCCAGAGAATTCACCCCTCCACTTT. Its protein is CASSRSGKPENSPLHF. Looking up the rest from reference TRBV19 and TRBJ1-6 gives the full variable domain: DGGITQSPKYLFRKEGQNVTLSCEQNLNHDAMYWYRQDPGQGLRLIYYSQIVNDFQKGDIAEGYSVSREKKESFPLTVTSAQKNPTAFYLCASSRSGKPENSPLHFGNGTRLTVT.

The chain recombines TRBV27 with TRBJ1-6; D uncertain. Germline lookup yields CDR1 MNHEY and CDR2 SMNVEV (reference sequence). The V end was cut by 6 bases, the J end by 5 bases, with 11 bases between. This CDR3 comprises 14 residues. The DNA of the CDR3 is TGTGCCAGCAGCCCTCACGCGGATAATTCACCCCTCCACTTT. Protein sequence: CASSPHADNSPLHF.

The gene calls are TRBV24-1 and TRBJ1-2; 9 nucleotides match TRBD1. V gave up 8 bases and J gave up 1 base; unmatched junction bases: 4. There are 14 residues in the CDR3. From germline, CDR1 is KGHDR and CDR2 SFDVKD. The CDR3 DNA reads as TGTGCCACCACGGGGACAGGGAGTAACTATGGCTACACCTTC. This sequence encodes CATTGTGSNYGYTF.

J is TRBJ1-3 and V is TRBV4-2, with TRBD1 as a possible D gene (5 bases). This CDR3 is 13 amino acids long. Between the trimmed V and J ends, which lost 1 base and 4 bases, there was a span of 5 bases. From germline, CDR1 is LGHNA and CDR2 YNFKEQ. CDR3 loop: CASSQGTGNTIYF. For the CDR3, the DNA is TGTGCCAGCAGCCAAGGGACAGGAAACACCATATATTTT.

This chain connects TRBV11-2 to TRBJ2-5; 11 nucleotides line up with TRBD2. The CDR3 runs to 15 residues. Trimming removed 5 bases from V and 7 bases from J; junction bases left unmatched: 9. Per germline, CDR1 SGHAT and CDR2 FQNNGV. The CDR3 protein is CASSPELAGDGTQYF. The CDR3 coding sequence is TGTGCCAGCAGCCCAGAACTAGCGGGGGATGGGACCCAGTACTTC.